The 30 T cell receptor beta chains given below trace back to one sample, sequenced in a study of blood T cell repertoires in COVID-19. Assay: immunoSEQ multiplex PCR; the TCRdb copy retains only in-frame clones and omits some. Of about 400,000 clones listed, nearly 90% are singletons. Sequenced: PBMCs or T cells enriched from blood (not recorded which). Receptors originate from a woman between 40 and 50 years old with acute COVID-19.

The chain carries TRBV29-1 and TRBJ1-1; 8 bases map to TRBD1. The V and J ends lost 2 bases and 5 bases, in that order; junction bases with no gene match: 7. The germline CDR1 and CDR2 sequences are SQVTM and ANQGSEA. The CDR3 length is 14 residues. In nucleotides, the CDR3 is TGCAGCGTTGAAAGTAACAGGGGGGGAACTGAAGCTTTCTTT. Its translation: CSVESNRGGTEAFF.

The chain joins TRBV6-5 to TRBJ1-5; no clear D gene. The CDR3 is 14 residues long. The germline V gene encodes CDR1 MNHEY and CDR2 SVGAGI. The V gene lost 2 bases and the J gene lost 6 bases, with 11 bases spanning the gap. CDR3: CASSYTNGGQPQHF. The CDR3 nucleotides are TGTGCCAGCAGTTACACCAACGGTGGTCAGCCCCAGCATTTT.

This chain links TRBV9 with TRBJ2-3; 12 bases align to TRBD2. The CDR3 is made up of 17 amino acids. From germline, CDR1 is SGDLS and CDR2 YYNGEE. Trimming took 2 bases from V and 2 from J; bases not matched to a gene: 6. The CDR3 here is CASSVGTSGYYTDTQYF. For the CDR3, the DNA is TGTGCCAGCAGCGTCGGGACTAGCGGGTATTACACAGATACGCAGTATTTT.

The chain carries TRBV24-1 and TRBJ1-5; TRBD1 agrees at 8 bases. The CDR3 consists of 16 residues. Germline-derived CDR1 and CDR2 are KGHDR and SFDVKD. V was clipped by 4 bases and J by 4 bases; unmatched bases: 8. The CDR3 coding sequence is TGTGCCACCAGTGACCGTGGACAGGGATTAAATCAGCCCCAGCATTTT. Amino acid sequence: CATSDRGQGLNQPQHF.

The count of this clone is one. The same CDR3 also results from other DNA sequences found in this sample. Written as DNA, the CDR3 is TGTGCCAGCTCCCCCACTAGTACCTACGAGCAGTACTTC. It specifies CASSPTSTYEQYF. V is TRBV18 and J is TRBJ2-7; tentative D call: TRBD2 (5 bases). The CDR3 has 13 amino acids. Germline loops: CDR1 KGHSH, CDR2 LQKENI. With 6 bases removed from V and 2 bases from J, the gap between germline ends came to 11 bases.

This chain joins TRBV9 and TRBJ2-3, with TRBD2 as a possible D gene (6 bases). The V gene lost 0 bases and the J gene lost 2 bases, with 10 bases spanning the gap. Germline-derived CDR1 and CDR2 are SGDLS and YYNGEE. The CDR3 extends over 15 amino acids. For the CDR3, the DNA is TGTGCCAGCAGCGTAGGTAGCGGACACACAGATACGCAGTATTTT. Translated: CASSVGSGHTDTQYF.

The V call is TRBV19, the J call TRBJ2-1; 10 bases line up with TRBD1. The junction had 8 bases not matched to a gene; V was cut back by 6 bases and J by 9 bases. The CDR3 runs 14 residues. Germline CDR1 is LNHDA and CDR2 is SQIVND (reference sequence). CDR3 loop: CASRVRDRGGEQFF. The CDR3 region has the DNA TGTGCCAGTAGGGTTCGGGACAGGGGTGGTGAGCAGTTCTTC.

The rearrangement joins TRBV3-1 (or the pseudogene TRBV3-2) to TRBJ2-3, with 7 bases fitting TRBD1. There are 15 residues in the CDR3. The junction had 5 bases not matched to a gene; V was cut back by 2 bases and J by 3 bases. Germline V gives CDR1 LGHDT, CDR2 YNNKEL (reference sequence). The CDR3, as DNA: TGTGCCAGCAGCCAAAATGGACAGGCTACAGATACGCAGTATTTT. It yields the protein CASSQNGQATDTQYF.

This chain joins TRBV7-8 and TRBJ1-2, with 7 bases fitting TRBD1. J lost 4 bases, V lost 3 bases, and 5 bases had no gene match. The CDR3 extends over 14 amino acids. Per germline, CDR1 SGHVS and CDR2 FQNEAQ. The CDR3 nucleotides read TGTGCCAGCAGCTTCCTGACAGGGTCCTATGGCTACACCTTC. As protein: CASSFLTGSYGYTF.

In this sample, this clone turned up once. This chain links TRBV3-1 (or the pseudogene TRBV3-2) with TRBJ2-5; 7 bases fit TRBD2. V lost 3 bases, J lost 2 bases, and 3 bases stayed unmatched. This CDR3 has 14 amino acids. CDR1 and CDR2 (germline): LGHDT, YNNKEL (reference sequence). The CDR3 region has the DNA TGTGCCAGCAGCCATGCCGGGGGGCAAGAGACCCAGTACTTC. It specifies CASSHAGGQETQYF.

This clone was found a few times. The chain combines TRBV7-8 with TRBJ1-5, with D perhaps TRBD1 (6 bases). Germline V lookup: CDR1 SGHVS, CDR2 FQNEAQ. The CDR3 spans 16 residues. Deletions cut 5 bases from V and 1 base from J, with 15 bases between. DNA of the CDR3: TGTGCCAGCAGCACCTACAGGGTGGCGAGCAATCAGCCCCAGCATTTT. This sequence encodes CASSTYRVASNQPQHF.

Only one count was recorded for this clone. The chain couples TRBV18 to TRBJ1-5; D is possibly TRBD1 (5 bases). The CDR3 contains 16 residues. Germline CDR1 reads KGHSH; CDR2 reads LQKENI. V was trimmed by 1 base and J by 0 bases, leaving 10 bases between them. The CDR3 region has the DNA TGTGCCAGCTCACCACGCTCGGGGGATAGCAATCAGCCCCAGCATTTT. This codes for CASSPRSGDSNQPQHF. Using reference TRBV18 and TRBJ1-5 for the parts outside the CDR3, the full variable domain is NAGVMQNPRHLVRRRGQEARLRCSPMKGHSHVYWYRQLPEEGLKFMVYLQKENIIDESGMPKERFSAEFPKEGPSILRIQQVVRGDSAAYFCASSPRSGDSNQPQHFGDGTRLSIL.

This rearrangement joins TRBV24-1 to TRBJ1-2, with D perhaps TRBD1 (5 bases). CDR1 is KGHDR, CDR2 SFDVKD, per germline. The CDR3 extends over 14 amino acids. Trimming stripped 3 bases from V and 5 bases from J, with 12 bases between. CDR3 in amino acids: CATSDRGGVYGYTF. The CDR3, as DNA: TGTGCCACCAGTGATAGAGGAGGGGTGTATGGCTACACCTTC.

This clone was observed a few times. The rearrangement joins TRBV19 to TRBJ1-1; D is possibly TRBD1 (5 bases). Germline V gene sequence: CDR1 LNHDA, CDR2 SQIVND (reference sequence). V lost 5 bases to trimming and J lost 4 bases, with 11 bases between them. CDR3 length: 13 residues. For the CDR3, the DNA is TGTGCCAGTAGTCAACCGGGACTCACTGAAGCTTTCTTT. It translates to CASSQPGLTEAFF.

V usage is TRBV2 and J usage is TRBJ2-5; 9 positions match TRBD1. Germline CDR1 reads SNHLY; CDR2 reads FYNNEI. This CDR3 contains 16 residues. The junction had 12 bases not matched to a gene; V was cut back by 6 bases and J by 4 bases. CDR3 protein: CASSRTTGGKGETQYF. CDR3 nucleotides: TGTGCCAGCAGCAGGACTACAGGGGGCAAGGGAGAGACCCAGTACTTC.

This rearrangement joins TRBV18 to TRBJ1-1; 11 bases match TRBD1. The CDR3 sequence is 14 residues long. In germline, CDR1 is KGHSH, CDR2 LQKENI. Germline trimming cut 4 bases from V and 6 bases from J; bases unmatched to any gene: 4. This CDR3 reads CASSLGQGEAEAFF. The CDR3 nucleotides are TGTGCCAGCTCACTGGGACAGGGGGAAGCTGAAGCTTTCTTT.

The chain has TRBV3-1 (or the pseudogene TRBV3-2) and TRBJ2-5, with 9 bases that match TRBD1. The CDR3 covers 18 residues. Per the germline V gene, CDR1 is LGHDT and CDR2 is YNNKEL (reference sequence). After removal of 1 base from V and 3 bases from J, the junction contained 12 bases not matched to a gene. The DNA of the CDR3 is TGTGCCAGCAGCCAAGCGCTGGGGACAGGGTTTGAGAAAGAGACCCAGTACTTC. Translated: CASSQALGTGFEKETQYF.

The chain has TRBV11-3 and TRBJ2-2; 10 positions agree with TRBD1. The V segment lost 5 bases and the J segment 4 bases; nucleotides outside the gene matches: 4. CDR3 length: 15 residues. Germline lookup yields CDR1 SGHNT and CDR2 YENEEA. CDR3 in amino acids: CASSPGQGVTGELFF. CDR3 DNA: TGTGCCAGCAGCCCTGGACAGGGGGTCACCGGGGAGCTGTTTTTT.

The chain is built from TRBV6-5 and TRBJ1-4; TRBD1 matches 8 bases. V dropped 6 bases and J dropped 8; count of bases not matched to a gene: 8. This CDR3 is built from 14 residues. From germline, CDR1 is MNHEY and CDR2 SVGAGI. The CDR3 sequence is CASRPMGQEEKLFF. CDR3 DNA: TGTGCCAGCAGGCCCATGGGACAGGAGGAAAAACTGTTTTTT.

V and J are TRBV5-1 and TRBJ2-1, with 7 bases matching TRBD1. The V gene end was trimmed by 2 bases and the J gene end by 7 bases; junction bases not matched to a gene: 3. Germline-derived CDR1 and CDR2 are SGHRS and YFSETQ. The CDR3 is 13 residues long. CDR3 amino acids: CASSFTGENEQFF. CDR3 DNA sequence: TGCGCCAGCAGCTTTACAGGGGAAAATGAGCAGTTCTTC.

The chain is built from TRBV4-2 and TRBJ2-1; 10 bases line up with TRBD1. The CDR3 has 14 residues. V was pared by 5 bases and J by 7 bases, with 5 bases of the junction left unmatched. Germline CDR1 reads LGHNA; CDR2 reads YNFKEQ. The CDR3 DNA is TGTGCCAGCAGCTTGGGACAGGGGACGAATGAGCAGTTCTTC. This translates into CASSLGQGTNEQFF.

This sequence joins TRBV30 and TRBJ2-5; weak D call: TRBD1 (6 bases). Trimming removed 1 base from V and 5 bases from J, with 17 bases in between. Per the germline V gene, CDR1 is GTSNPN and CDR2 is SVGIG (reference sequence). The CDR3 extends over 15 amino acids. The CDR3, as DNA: TGTGCCTGGAGTGGACGGGCAGGGGCGCGGGAGACCCAGTACTTC. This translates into CAWSGRAGARETQYF.

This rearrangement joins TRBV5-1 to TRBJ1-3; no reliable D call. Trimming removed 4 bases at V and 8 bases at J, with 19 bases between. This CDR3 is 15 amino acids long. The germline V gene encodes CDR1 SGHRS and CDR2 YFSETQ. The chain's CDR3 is CASSQLAGGGDTIYF. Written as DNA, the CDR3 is TGCGCCAGCAGCCAACTGGCGGGTGGCGGGGACACCATATATTTT.

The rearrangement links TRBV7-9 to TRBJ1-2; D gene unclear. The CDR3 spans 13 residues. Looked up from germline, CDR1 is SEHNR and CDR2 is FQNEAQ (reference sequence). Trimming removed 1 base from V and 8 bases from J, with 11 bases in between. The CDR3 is CASSLGVEGGYTF. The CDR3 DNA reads TGTGCCAGCAGCTTAGGCGTGGAGGGAGGCTACACCTTC.

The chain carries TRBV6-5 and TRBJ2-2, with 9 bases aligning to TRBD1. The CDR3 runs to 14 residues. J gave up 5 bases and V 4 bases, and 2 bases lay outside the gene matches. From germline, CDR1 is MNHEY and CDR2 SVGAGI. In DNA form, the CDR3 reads TGTGCCAGCAGTTCCGGGACAGGGACCGGGGAGCTGTTTTTT. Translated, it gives CASSSGTGTGELFF.

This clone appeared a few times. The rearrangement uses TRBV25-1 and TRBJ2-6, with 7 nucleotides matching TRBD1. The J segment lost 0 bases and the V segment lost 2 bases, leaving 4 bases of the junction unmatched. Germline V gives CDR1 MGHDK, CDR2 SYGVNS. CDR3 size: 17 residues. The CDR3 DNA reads TGTGCCAGCAGTGAAGTGGGGGACAGCTCTGGGGCCAACGTCCTGACTTTC. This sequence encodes CASSEVGDSSGANVLTF.

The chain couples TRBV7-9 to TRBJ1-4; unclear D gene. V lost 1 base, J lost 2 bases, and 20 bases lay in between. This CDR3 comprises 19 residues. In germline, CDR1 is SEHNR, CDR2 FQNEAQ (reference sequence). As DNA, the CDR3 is TGTGCCAGCAGCTTAGGGAGAGGGCCTCTGGAGTGGACTAATGAAAAACTGTTTTTT. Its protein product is CASSLGRGPLEWTNEKLFF.

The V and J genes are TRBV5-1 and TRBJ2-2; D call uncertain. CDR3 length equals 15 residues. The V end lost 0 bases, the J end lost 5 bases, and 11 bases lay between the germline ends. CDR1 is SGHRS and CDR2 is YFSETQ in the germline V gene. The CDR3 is CASSLGGFGTGELFF. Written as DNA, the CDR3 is TGCGCCAGCAGCTTGGGAGGTTTCGGGACCGGGGAGCTGTTTTTT.

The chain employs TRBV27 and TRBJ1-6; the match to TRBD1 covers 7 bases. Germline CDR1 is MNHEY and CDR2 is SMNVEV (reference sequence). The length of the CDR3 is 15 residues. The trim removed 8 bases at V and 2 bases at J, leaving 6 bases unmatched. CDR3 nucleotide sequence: TGTGCCAGCGGGAGACAGGGAACCTATAATTCACCCCTCCACTTT. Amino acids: CASGRQGTYNSPLHF.

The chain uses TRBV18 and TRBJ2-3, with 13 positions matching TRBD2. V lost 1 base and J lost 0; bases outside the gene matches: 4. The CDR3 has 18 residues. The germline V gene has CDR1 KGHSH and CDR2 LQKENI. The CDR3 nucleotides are TGTGCCAGCTCACCACTTGGACTAGCGGGGGCGAGCACAGATACGCAGTATTTT. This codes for CASSPLGLAGASTDTQYF.